These 21 T cell receptor beta chains were sequenced from one sample in a study of blood T cell repertoires in COVID-19 (dated by TCRdb to about 2020). To prepare the library, the immunoSEQ multiplex PCR assay was applied. TCRdb provides this immuneACCESS table in a form limited to in-frame rearrangements. Some clones are lacking; in checked studies, under half of them reflect an unresolved V gene, and why the rest are absent is not known. The sample records fewer than 80,000 clones, approximately 90% of which are singletons. The ten largest account for approximately 9.1% of the sample. Sequencing used peripheral blood. The receptor set was obtained from a human donor in a cohort sampled during active COVID-19.

The V gene is TRBV30, the J gene TRBJ2-1; 12 bases align to TRBD2. CDR3 length: 19 amino acids. Germline V gene data show CDR1 as GTSNPN and CDR2 as SVGIG (reference sequence). J was trimmed by 6 bases and V by 1 base; bases with no gene match: 16. CDR3 sequence (DNA): TGTGCCTGGAGTGGACTAGCGGGAGCATCACGGAAGGGGGGCAATGAGCAGTTCTTC. The encoded protein is CAWSGLAGASRKGGNEQFF.

The chain carries TRBV6-1 and TRBJ1-1; D possibly corresponds to TRBD1 (5 bases). Trimming left V 3 bases short and J 4 bases short, with 12 bases between. The CDR3 spans 14 residues. CDR1 is MNHNS, CDR2 SASEGT, per germline. CDR3 region: CASSDLGGGTEAFF. The DNA of the CDR3 is TGTGCCAGCAGTGATCTTGGGGGAGGCACTGAAGCTTTCTTT.

V gene TRBV4-2 combines with J gene TRBJ2-1, with TRBD2 identical over 7 bases. The J segment lost 7 bases and the V segment lost 0 bases, leaving 12 bases of the junction unmatched. The germline gives CDR1 LGHNA, CDR2 YNFKEQ. This CDR3 has 17 residues. In DNA, the CDR3 is TGTGCCAGCAGCCAAGATTGGGACTACGGGGGGTATAATGAGCAGTTCTTC. It codes for CASSQDWDYGGYNEQFF.

The genes are TRBV20-1 and TRBJ2-5; TRBD2 matches 10 bases. The CDR3 runs to 19 residues. CDR1 DFQATT and CDR2 SNEGSKA come from the germline V gene (reference sequence). After removal of 3 bases from V and 1 base from J, the junction contained 17 bases not matched to a gene. The CDR3 DNA sequence: TGCAGTGCTAGTCTTTGGGGACTAGCGCCGGGGAGTCCCCAAGAGACCCAGTACTTC. Translating it yields CSASLWGLAPGSPQETQYF.

The chain is built from TRBV3-1 (or the pseudogene TRBV3-2) and TRBJ1-6; 7 bases are shared with TRBD1. Germline V lookup: CDR1 LGHDT, CDR2 YNNKEL (reference sequence). The CDR3 is made up of 15 amino acids. The ends lost 2 bases at V and 7 bases at J; junction bases unmatched: 5. The CDR3 reads CASSQRQGENSPLHF. CDR3 sequence (DNA): TGTGCCAGCAGCCAACGACAGGGTGAGAATTCACCCCTCCACTTT.

The chain recombines TRBV6-5 with TRBJ1-5, with no clear D. Germline V gene lookup returns CDR1 MNHEY and CDR2 SVGAGI. This CDR3 spans 13 amino acids. The V end was cut by 4 bases, the J end by 7 bases, with 11 bases between. CDR3 region: CASSSGVAQPQHF. The CDR3 region has the DNA TGTGCCAGCAGTTCCGGGGTCGCCCAGCCCCAGCATTTT.

This rearrangement joins TRBV27 to TRBJ2-2; 7 bases fit TRBD1. Looked up from germline, CDR1 is MNHEY and CDR2 is SMNVEV (reference sequence). V shed 8 bases and J 2 bases; nucleotides not matched to a gene: 17. The CDR3 loop spans 18 amino acids. For the CDR3, the DNA is TGTGCCAGCGCAAGAAGGGTTTCCGGGACAGTTAACACCGGGGAGCTGTTTTTT. Translation: CASARRVSGTVNTGELFF.

This clone has only one observation. This chain connects TRBV4-1 to TRBJ2-5; possible D gene TRBD1, 6 bases. V was trimmed by 2 bases and J by 5 bases, leaving 12 bases between them. CDR1 MGHRA and CDR2 YSYEKL come from the germline V gene. This CDR3 is built from 14 residues. The CDR3 loop reads CASSQQQGAETQYF. The CDR3 DNA reads TGCGCCAGCAGCCAACAACAGGGAGCGGAGACCCAGTACTTC.

The rearrangement uses TRBV27 and TRBJ2-7, with TRBD1 matching over 11 bases. Germline V gene sequence: CDR1 MNHEY, CDR2 SMNVEV (reference sequence). V trimming: 5 bases; J trimming: 3 bases; junction bases outside the gene matches: 9. The CDR3 is 16 amino acids. CDR3 sequence (DNA): TGTGCCAGCAGTAAACCTAGGACAGGGGGCTTCTACGAGCAGTACTTC. Translation gives CASSKPRTGGFYEQYF.

The gene calls are TRBV6-1 and TRBJ1-5, with D maybe TRBD1 (5 bases). Trimming removed 1 base at V and 7 bases at J, with 17 bases between. From germline, CDR1 is MNHNS and CDR2 SASEGT. CDR3 length: 16 amino acids. As DNA, the CDR3 is TGTGCCAGCAGTGAAGAGGGGAGGGGCGCGTGGCAGCCCCAGCATTTT. This gives the protein CASSEEGRGAWQPQHF.

This clone was seen a handful of times. The chain's CDR3 is CASSPGAENTEAFF. Here the CDR3 DNA reads TGTGCCAGCAGCCCAGGGGCGGAGAACACTGAAGCTTTCTTT. The chain joins TRBV7-3 to TRBJ1-1; TRBD1 is a possible D gene (6 bases). This CDR3 is built from 14 residues. The germline V gene has CDR1 SGHTA and CDR2 FQGTGA. Trimming left V 5 bases short and J 1 base short, with 11 bases between.

V usage is TRBV4-1 and J usage is TRBJ2-7; 10 bases are a match to TRBD2. This CDR3 has 15 amino acids. The V segment lost 4 bases and the J segment 1 base; nucleotides outside the gene matches: 4. Per germline, CDR1 MGHRA and CDR2 YSYEKL. CDR3: CASSLRLAGSYEQYF. CDR3 nucleotides: TGCGCCAGCAGCCTGCGACTAGCGGGTTCCTACGAGCAGTACTTC.

This clone was seen a single time. The J gene is TRBJ1-4, the V gene TRBV11-2; D gene ambiguous. CDR3 length: 15 amino acids. The V gene's germline CDR1 is SGHAT and CDR2 FQNNGV. Trimming cost V 4 bases and J 1 base, with 10 bases left between them. CDR3 loop: CASSSALGTNEKLFF. CDR3 nucleotides: TGTGCCAGCAGCTCCGCCCTCGGAACTAATGAAAAACTGTTTTTT.

The chain links TRBV5-4 to TRBJ2-7; 7 positions agree with TRBD1. After removal of 4 bases from V and 5 bases from J, the junction contained 9 bases not matched to a gene. The V gene's germline CDR1 is SGHNT and CDR2 YYREEE (reference sequence). The CDR3 loop spans 14 amino acids. The CDR3 bases are TGTGCCAGCAGCCTCAGACAGGGCGTTGACGAGCAGTACTTC. This codes for CASSLRQGVDEQYF.

This clone was seen only once. Here the CDR3 reads CASSNEQPQGRYQPQHF. CDR3 coding DNA: TGTGCCAGCTCAAATGAGCAACCACAGGGACGGTATCAGCCCCAGCATTTT. The chain couples TRBV18 to TRBJ1-5, with a weak D call TRBD1 (6 bases). CDR1 and CDR2 from the germline V gene are KGHSH and LQKENI. Trimming removed 5 bases at V and 5 bases at J, with 22 bases between. The CDR3 is made up of 17 amino acids.

This chain links TRBV3-1 (or the pseudogene TRBV3-2) with TRBJ1-1, with D perhaps TRBD1 (6 bases). CDR1 and CDR2 from the germline V gene are LGHDT and YNNKEL (reference sequence). Trimming stripped 4 bases from V and 4 bases from J, with 13 bases between. The CDR3 runs to 14 residues. The CDR3 is CASSPTRTVTEAFF. Here the CDR3 DNA reads TGTGCCAGCAGCCCCACCAGGACAGTCACTGAAGCTTTCTTT.

The rearrangement uses TRBV15 and TRBJ2-7; 7 bases fit TRBD2. Germline lookup yields CDR1 LNHNV and CDR2 YYDKDF (reference sequence). After removal of 5 bases from V and 3 bases from J, the junction contained 10 bases not matched to a gene. The CDR3 has 15 amino acids. CDR3 amino acids: CATSAEHRTSYEQYF. For the CDR3, the DNA is TGTGCCACCAGCGCAGAGCATAGGACTAGCTACGAGCAGTACTTC.

The rearrangement links TRBV5-1 to TRBJ2-6; D is perhaps TRBD1 (6 bases). Trimming stripped 0 bases from V and 4 bases from J, with 17 bases between. The CDR3 spans 18 residues. CDR1 is SGHRS, CDR2 YFSETQ, per germline. The CDR3 is CASSLDGTPGGGANVLTF. The CDR3 DNA reads as TGCGCCAGCAGCTTGGATGGGACACCCGGCGGAGGGGCCAACGTCCTGACTTTC.

The chain uses TRBV28 and TRBJ2-7; D gene ambiguous. Germline CDR1 MDHEN, CDR2 SYDVKM. CDR3 length: 12 amino acids. V was pared by 3 bases and J by 0 bases, with 3 bases between. CDR3 protein: CASSFSSYEQYF. In DNA, the CDR3 is TGTGCCAGCAGTTTTAGCTCCTACGAGCAGTACTTC.

This chain uses TRBV7-8 with TRBJ1-1; D perhaps matches TRBD1 (5 bases). This CDR3 spans 14 amino acids. V was clipped by 5 bases and J by 1 base, with 11 bases between them. Germline lookup yields CDR1 SGHVS and CDR2 FQNEAQ. The CDR3 sequence: CASSIEDKNTEAFF. DNA of the CDR3: TGTGCCAGCAGCATAGAGGACAAGAACACTGAAGCTTTCTTT.

V gene TRBV20-1 combines with J gene TRBJ1-2; D possibly corresponds to TRBD1 (5 bases). Germline V CDR1 and CDR2: DFQATT, SNEGSKA (reference sequence). This CDR3 comprises 13 residues. Trimming took 3 bases from V and 2 from J, leaving 10 bases between them. CDR3 loop: CSASSGINYGYTF. The CDR3 DNA follows: TGCAGTGCTAGTTCAGGGATCAACTATGGCTACACCTTC.